These 25 T cell receptor beta chains were all obtained from the same sample, sequenced in a study of cytomegalovirus exposure and HLA in healthy donors. The PCR employed 60 Vbeta primers together with 13 Jbeta primers. TCRdb keeps only in-frame clones here, not all; method: immunoSEQ multiplex PCR. Among fewer than 200,000 clones listed, around 80% were seen once. What was sequenced was PBMCs. The receptors stem from a woman in her fifties or sixties in good health and CMV-seropositive.

A single count supports this clone. The chain couples TRBV4-3 to TRBJ2-1; 13 nucleotides align to TRBD2. This CDR3 is built from 16 residues. V lost 4 bases and J lost 9; bases outside the gene matches: 9. Germline V gene sequence: CDR1 LGHNA, CDR2 YSLEER. Here the CDR3 reads CASSLELAGGVGEQFF. CDR3 bases: TGCGCCAGCAGCCTGGAACTAGCGGGAGGGGTCGGTGAGCAGTTCTTC.

This sequence joins TRBV7-9 and TRBJ2-1; the match to TRBD1 covers 9 bases. The germline V gene encodes CDR1 SEHNR and CDR2 FQNEAQ (reference sequence). J was trimmed by 2 bases and V by 8 bases; bases with no gene match: 7. This CDR3 spans 15 amino acids. The CDR3 reads CASQEGQGTYNEQFF. In nucleotides, the CDR3 is TGTGCCAGCCAGGAGGGACAGGGTACCTACAATGAGCAGTTCTTC.

The chain has TRBV18 and TRBJ2-2; D is possibly TRBD2 (6 bases). This CDR3 comprises 17 residues. The V gene's germline CDR1 is KGHSH and CDR2 LQKENI. V lost 5 bases to trimming and J lost 2 bases, with 18 bases between them. The CDR3 loop is CASSIRAAGRNTGELFF. CDR3 nucleotide sequence: TGTGCCAGCTCAATTCGGGCCGCGGGACGAAACACCGGGGAGCTGTTTTTT.

CDR3 residues: CASSQEIGSRGWAGEQFF. The CDR3 DNA reads TGCGCCAGCAGCCAAGAAATAGGAAGTCGCGGTTGGGCGGGTGAGCAGTTCTTC. The chain is built from TRBV4-3 and TRBJ2-1, with a possible D match to TRBD2 (5 bases). This CDR3 contains 18 residues. Germline-derived CDR1 and CDR2 are LGHNA and YSLEER. Trimming left V 0 bases short and J 9 bases short, with 24 bases between.

The chain has TRBV29-1 and TRBJ1-1; TRBD1 aligns across 10 bases. This CDR3 spans 14 amino acids. Trimming removed 3 bases from V and 7 bases from J; junction bases left unmatched: 8. In germline, CDR1 is SQVTM, CDR2 ANQGSEA. Here the CDR3 reads CSVDLRTGGYEAFF. The CDR3 nucleotides read TGCAGCGTTGATTTACGGACAGGGGGATATGAAGCTTTCTTT.

The chain links TRBV9 to TRBJ2-2; 14 nucleotides line up with TRBD2. Germline values: CDR1 SGDLS, CDR2 YYNGEE. V gave up 3 bases and J gave up 8 bases; unmatched junction bases: 6. The CDR3 sequence is 16 residues long. In DNA form, the CDR3 reads TGTGCCAGCAGCGGGGGACTAGCGGGAGAACTAGGGGAGCTGTTTTTT. This translates into CASSGGLAGELGELFF. Full variable domain (remainder filled in from reference TRBV9 and TRBJ2-2): DSGVTQTPKHLITATGQRVTLRCSPRSGDLSVYWYQQSLDQGLQFLIQYYNGEERAKGNILERFSAQQFPDLHSELNLSSLELGDSALYFCASSGGLAGELGELFFGEGSRLTVL.

The gene calls are TRBV15 and TRBJ1-5; a weak D match, TRBD1 (5 bases). CDR3 length: 15 amino acids. Trimming cost V 1 base and J 11 bases, with 18 bases left between them. Germline CDR1 and CDR2: LNHNV and YYDKDF (reference sequence). In nucleotides, the CDR3 is TGTGCCACCAGCAGAGGGGGGGGTAGAGCCTCGGCCCAGCATTTT. As protein: CATSRGGGRASAQHF.

This sequence joins TRBV7-2 and TRBJ1-1; weak D call: TRBD1 (5 bases). The length of the CDR3 is 14 residues. V shed 4 bases and J shed 12 bases, with 21 bases lying between them. From germline, CDR1 is SGHTA and CDR2 FQGNSA. The CDR3 region has the DNA TGTGCCAGCAGCTGGGGCGGGGGTAAGGGAGCGTCTTTCTTT. Amino acid sequence: CASSWGGGKGASFF.

V usage is TRBV19 and J usage is TRBJ1-5; D not certain. The CDR3 consists of 18 residues. Germline CDR1 is LNHDA and CDR2 is SQIVND (reference sequence). V shed 3 bases and J shed 10 bases, with 28 bases lying between them. CDR3 protein: CASSIEFRGVGSLAPQHF. The CDR3 coding sequence is TGTGCCAGTAGTATCGAATTTCGGGGTGTCGGGAGTTTGGCCCCCCAGCATTTT.

The rearrangement joins TRBV6-6 to TRBJ1-6, with D possibly being TRBD1 (5 bases). There are 12 residues in the CDR3. The V gene's germline CDR1 is MNHNY and CDR2 SVGAGI (reference sequence). Between the trimmed V and J ends, which lost 5 bases and 11 bases, there was a span of 10 bases. As DNA, the CDR3 is TGTGCCAGCAGTAAAGGACATCCACCCCTCCACTTT. This translates into CASSKGHPPLHF.

CDR3 in amino acids: CASSLVLAGSNEQFF. CDR3 sequence (DNA): TGTGCCAGCAGCTTAGTTTTAGCGGGGAGCAATGAGCAGTTCTTC. The chain recombines TRBV7-2 with TRBJ2-1; TRBD2 agrees at 8 bases. Germline V CDR1 and CDR2: SGHTA, FQGNSA. Trimming cost V 1 base and J 6 bases; bases outside gene matches: 5. The CDR3 runs to 15 residues.

This chain uses TRBV9 with TRBJ2-3; 7 positions match TRBD2. The junction had 2 bases not matched to a gene; V was cut back by 0 bases and J by 1 base. Germline-derived CDR1 and CDR2 are SGDLS and YYNGEE. There are 15 residues in the CDR3. The CDR3 loop is CASSVGGSRTDTQYF. CDR3 DNA sequence: TGTGCCAGCAGCGTAGGCGGGAGCCGCACAGATACGCAGTATTTT. The full variable domain, its missing parts supplied by reference TRBV9 and TRBJ2-3, is DSGVTQTPKHLITATGQRVTLRCSPRSGDLSVYWYQQSLDQGLQFLIQYYNGEERAKGNILERFSAQQFPDLHSELNLSSLELGDSALYFCASSVGGSRTDTQYFGPGTRLTVL.

The V call is TRBV7-8, the J call TRBJ2-7; 9 bases agree with TRBD1. Looked up from germline, CDR1 is SGHVS and CDR2 is FQNEAQ. The CDR3 is made up of 15 amino acids. V dropped 5 bases and J dropped 0; count of bases not matched to a gene: 5. CDR3 residues: CASSPWGQGSYEQYF. The CDR3 DNA reads TGTGCCAGCAGCCCTTGGGGACAGGGCTCCTACGAGCAGTACTTC.

J is TRBJ2-7 and V is TRBV7-8, with D perhaps TRBD1 (6 bases). The CDR3 runs to 14 residues. Germline V lookup: CDR1 SGHVS, CDR2 FQNEAQ. Between the trimmed V and J ends, which lost 4 bases and 3 bases, there was a span of 13 bases. For the CDR3, the DNA is TGTGCCAGCAGCTCGCCGGGACAAAACTACGAGCAGTACTTC. Translated: CASSSPGQNYEQYF.

The chain combines TRBV2 with TRBJ1-5; D is perhaps TRBD1 (5 bases). The length of the CDR3 is 14 residues. Trimming took 7 bases from V and 7 from J, leaving 17 bases between them. Looked up from germline, CDR1 is SNHLY and CDR2 is FYNNEI. CDR3 nucleotide sequence: TGTGCCAGCACCTCCCAAGGGGTTAGGCAGCCCCAGCATTTT. This gives the protein CASTSQGVRQPQHF.

The chain recombines TRBV28 with TRBJ1-4; 8 positions agree with TRBD1. The trim removed 4 bases at V and 0 bases at J, leaving 4 bases unmatched. Germline V gene data show CDR1 as MDHEN and CDR2 as SYDVKM. The CDR3 consists of 16 residues. The CDR3 nucleotides read TGTGCCAGCAGTTGGGACAGGCCCCCAACTAATGAAAAACTGTTTTTT. Amino acids: CASSWDRPPTNEKLFF.

In its sample, this clone was seen once. The chain recombines TRBV30 with TRBJ1-1; D not certain. The CDR3 extends over 18 amino acids. V lost 2 bases, J lost 3 bases, and 25 bases lay in between. Germline CDR1 GTSNPN, CDR2 SVGIG (reference sequence). The CDR3 nucleotides read TGTGCCTGGAGTAGCCTTTTTTTGCCCCCTGGGCTCGACACTGAAGCTTTCTTT. Translated: CAWSSLFLPPGLDTEAFF.

The chain couples TRBV15 to TRBJ1-2; possible D gene TRBD1, 6 bases. Germline CDR1 reads LNHNV; CDR2 reads YYDKDF (reference sequence). Trimming cost V 3 bases and J 4 bases, with 9 bases left between them. This CDR3 has 13 amino acids. As DNA, the CDR3 is TGTGCCACCAGCAGGGGGGGGCGCTATGGCTACACCTTC. Amino acids: CATSRGGRYGYTF.

The CDR3 loop reads CASSFGRQGGETQYF. The DNA for the CDR3 is TGCGCCAGCAGCTTTGGACGCCAAGGGGGAGAGACCCAGTACTTC. The chain combines TRBV5-1 with TRBJ2-5; maybe TRBD1 (6 bases). CDR1 is SGHRS, CDR2 YFSETQ, per germline. Trimming cost V 2 bases and J 4 bases, with 15 bases left between them. This CDR3 has 15 amino acids. Drawing the rest from reference TRBV5-1 and TRBJ2-5, the complete variable domain is KAGVTQTPRYLIKTRGQQVTLSCSPISGHRSVSWYQQTPGQGLQFLFEYFSETQRNKGNFPGRFSGRQFSNSRSEMNVSTLELGDSALYLCASSFGRQGGETQYFGPGTRLLVL.

Of note for this clone: Other DNA sequences in the same sample also yield this CDR3. CDR3 bases: TGTGCCAGCAGCTTTGGACAGGACTATGGCTACACCTTC. It is translated as CASSFGQDYGYTF. The rearrangement joins TRBV7-6 to TRBJ1-2; 7 nucleotides agree with TRBD1. CDR1 is SGHVS, CDR2 FNYEAQ, per germline. The CDR3 is made up of 13 amino acids. Germline trimming cut 3 bases from V and 3 bases from J; bases unmatched to any gene: 1.

The chain links TRBV7-2 to TRBJ1-6; TRBD1 is a possible D gene (5 bases). Germline V gene lookup returns CDR1 SGHTA and CDR2 FQGNSA. Trimming shortened V by 1 base and J by 9 bases, and 10 bases separated the two germline ends. The CDR3 sequence is 14 residues long. CDR3 protein: CASSLVPQGSPLHF. CDR3 DNA sequence: TGTGCCAGCAGCTTAGTTCCCCAGGGTTCACCCCTCCACTTT. The variable domain in full, completed from reference TRBV7-2 and TRBJ1-6, reads GAGVSQSPSNKVTEKGKDVELRCDPISGHTALYWYRQSLGQGLEFLIYFQGNSAPDKSGLPSDRFSAERTGGSVSTLTIQRTQQEDSAVYLCASSLVPQGSPLHFGNGTRLTVT.

This chain uses TRBV29-1 with TRBJ1-5; D is perhaps TRBD1 (6 bases). There are 13 residues in the CDR3. V lost 4 bases to trimming and J lost 10 bases, with 17 bases between them. CDR1 and CDR2 (germline): SQVTM, ANQGSEA. CDR3 residues: CSVVDSPNRPQHF. CDR3 in DNA: TGCAGCGTTGTGGACAGCCCCAATCGACCCCAGCATTTT.

The chain joins TRBV18 to TRBJ2-1; 11 bases map to TRBD2. J gave up 8 bases and V 6 bases, and 15 bases lay outside the gene matches. Germline loops: CDR1 KGHSH, CDR2 LQKENI. CDR3 length: 17 residues. The CDR3, as DNA: TGTGCCAGCTCGCTCCGCCCCACTAGCGGGAGTATGGATGAGCAGTTCTTC. This codes for CASSLRPTSGSMDEQFF.

This clone was counted once. V gene TRBV25-1 combines with J gene TRBJ1-3, with D maybe TRBD1 (5 bases). Germline V CDR1 and CDR2: MGHDK, SYGVNS. V shed 1 base and J shed 0 bases, with 13 bases lying between them. CDR3 length equals 17 residues. CDR3 DNA sequence: TGTGCCAGCAGTGAATCATTCGGGGGAGTCTCTGGAAACACCATATATTTT. Residues: CASSESFGGVSGNTIYF.

This clone has a single count. J is TRBJ2-7 and V is TRBV5-8; the match to TRBD1 covers 7 bases. V shed 3 bases, J shed 3 bases, and the junction held 9 bases outside the gene matches. The CDR3 is 15 amino acids. CDR1 and CDR2 (germline): SGHTS, YDEGEE. The CDR3 is CASSSGRTGLYEQYF. CDR3 in DNA: TGTGCCAGCAGCTCGGGTCGGACAGGCCTCTACGAGCAGTACTTC.